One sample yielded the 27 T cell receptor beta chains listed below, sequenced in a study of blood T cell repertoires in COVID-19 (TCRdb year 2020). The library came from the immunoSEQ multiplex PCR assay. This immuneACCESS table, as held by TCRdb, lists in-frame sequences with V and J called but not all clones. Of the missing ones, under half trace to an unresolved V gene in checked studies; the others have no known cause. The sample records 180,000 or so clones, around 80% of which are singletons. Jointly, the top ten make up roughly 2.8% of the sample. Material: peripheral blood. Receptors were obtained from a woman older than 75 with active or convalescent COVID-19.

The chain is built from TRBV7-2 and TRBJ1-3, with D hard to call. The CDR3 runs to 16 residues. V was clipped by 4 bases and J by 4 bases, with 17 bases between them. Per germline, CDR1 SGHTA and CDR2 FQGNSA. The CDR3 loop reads CASSYQIGLNGNTIYF. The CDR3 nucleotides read TGTGCCAGCAGCTACCAAATTGGCCTGAACGGAAACACCATATATTTT.

The CDR3 spells CASSADRVSGYTF. The CDR3 DNA sequence: TGTGCCAGCAGCGCAGACAGGGTGTCTGGCTACACCTTC. This chain links TRBV2 with TRBJ1-2, with 7 bases aligning to TRBD1. In germline, CDR1 is SNHLY, CDR2 FYNNEI. Trimming took 6 bases from V and 7 from J; bases not matched to a gene: 8. The CDR3 has 13 amino acids.

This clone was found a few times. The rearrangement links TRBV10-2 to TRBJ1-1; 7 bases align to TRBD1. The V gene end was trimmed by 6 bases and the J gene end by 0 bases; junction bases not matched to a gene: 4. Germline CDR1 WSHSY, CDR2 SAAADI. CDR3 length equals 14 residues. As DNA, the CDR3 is TGCGCCAGCAGACCGGGACAGCTGAACACTGAAGCTTTCTTT. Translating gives CASRPGQLNTEAFF.

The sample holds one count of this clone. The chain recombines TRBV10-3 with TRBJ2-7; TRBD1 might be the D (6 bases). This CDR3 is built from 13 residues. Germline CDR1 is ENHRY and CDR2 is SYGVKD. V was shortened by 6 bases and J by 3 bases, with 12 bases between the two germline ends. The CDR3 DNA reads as TGTGCCATCAGAATGACAGGAGACTACGAGCAGTACTTC. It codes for CAIRMTGDYEQYF.

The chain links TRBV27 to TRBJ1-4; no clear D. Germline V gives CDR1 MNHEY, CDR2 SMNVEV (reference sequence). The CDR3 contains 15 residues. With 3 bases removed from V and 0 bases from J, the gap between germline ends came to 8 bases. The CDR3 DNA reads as TGTGCCAGCAGTTTTTATTATGCAACTAATGAAAAACTGTTTTTT. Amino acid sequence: CASSFYYATNEKLFF. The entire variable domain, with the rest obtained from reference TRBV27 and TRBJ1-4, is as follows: EAQVTQNPRYLITVTGKKLTVTCSQNMNHEYMSWYRQDPGLGLRQIYYSMNVEVTDKGDVPEGYKVSRKEKRNFPLILESPSPNQTSLYFCASSFYYATNEKLFFGSGTQLSVL.

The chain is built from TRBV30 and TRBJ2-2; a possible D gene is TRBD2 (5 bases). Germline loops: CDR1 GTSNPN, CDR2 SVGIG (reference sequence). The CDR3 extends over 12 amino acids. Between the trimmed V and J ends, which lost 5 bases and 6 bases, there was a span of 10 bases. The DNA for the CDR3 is TGTGCCTGGGGGGAGTTGCCCGGGGAGCTGTTTTTT. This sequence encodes CAWGELPGELFF.

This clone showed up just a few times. CDR3 nucleotide sequence: TGTGCCAGCAGTGAAGCAGGGCGGGCCGCCTACGAGCAGTACTTC. Translation: CASSEAGRAAYEQYF. The chain recombines TRBV6-1 with TRBJ2-7, with a weak D call TRBD2 (5 bases). Germline loops: CDR1 MNHNS, CDR2 SASEGT. The CDR3 contains 15 residues. V shed 0 bases and J shed 2 bases, with 11 bases lying between them.

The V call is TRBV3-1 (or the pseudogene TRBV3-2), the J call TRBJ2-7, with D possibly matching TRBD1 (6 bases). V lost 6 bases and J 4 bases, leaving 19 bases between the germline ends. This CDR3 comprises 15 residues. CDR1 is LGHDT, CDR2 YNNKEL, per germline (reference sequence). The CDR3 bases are TGTGCCAGCAGTCCTCAGGCAGGGGAGAGATACGAGCAGTACTTC. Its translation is CASSPQAGERYEQYF.

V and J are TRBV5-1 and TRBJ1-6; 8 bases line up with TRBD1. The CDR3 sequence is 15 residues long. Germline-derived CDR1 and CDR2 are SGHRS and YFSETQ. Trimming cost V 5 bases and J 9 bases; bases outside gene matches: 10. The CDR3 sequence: CASSYLQGEGSPLHF. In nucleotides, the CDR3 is TGCGCCAGCAGTTATTTACAGGGGGAAGGTTCACCCCTCCACTTT.

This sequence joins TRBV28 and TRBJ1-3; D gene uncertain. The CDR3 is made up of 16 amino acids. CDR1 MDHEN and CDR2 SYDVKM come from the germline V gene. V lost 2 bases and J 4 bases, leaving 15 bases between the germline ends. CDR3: CASSLRTALFGNTIYF. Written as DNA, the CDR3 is TGTGCCAGCAGTTTAAGGACTGCCCTCTTCGGAAACACCATATATTTT. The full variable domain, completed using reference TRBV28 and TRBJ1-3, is DVKVTQSSRYLVKRTGEKVFLECVQDMDHENMFWYRQDPGLGLRLIYFSYDVKMKEKGDIPEGYSVSREKKERFSLILESASTNQTSMYLCASSLRTALFGNTIYFGEGSWLTVV.

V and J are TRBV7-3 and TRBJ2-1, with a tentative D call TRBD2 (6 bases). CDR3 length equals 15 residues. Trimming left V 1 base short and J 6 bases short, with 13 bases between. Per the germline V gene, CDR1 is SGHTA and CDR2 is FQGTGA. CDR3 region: CASSLSGTRANEQFF. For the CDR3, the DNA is TGTGCCAGCAGCTTAAGCGGGACTCGGGCCAATGAGCAGTTCTTC.

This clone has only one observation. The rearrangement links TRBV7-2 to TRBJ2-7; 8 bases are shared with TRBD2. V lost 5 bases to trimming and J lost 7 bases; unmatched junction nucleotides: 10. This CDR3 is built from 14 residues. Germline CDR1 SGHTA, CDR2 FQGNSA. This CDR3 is CASSAGRAGVEQYF. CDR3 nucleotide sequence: TGTGCCAGCAGCGCCGGGAGGGCAGGGGTGGAGCAGTACTTC.

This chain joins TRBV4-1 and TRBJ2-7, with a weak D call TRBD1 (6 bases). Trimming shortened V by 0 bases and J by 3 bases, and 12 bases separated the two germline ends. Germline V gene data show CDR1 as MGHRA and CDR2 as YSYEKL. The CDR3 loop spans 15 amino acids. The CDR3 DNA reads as TGCGCCAGCAGCCAAGAAATCCGGACAGACTACGAGCAGTACTTC. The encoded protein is CASSQEIRTDYEQYF.

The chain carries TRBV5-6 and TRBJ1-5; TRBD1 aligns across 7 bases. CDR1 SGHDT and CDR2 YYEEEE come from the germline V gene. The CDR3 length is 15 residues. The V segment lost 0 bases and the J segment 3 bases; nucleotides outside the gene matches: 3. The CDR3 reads CASSLAGTDNQPQHF. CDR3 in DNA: TGTGCCAGCAGCTTGGCGGGGACAGACAATCAGCCCCAGCATTTT.

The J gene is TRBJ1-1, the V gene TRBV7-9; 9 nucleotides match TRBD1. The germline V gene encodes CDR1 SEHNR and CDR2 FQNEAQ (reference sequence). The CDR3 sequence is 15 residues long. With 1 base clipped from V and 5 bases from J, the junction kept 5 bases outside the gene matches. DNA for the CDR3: TGTGCCAGCAGCTTAGACGGGACAGGGCAAACTGAAGCTTTCTTT. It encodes CASSLDGTGQTEAFF.

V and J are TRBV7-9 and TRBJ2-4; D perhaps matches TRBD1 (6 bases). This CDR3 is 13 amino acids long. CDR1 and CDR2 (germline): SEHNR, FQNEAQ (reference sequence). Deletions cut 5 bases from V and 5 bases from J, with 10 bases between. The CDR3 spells CASSGGIENIQYF. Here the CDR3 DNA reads TGTGCCAGCAGCGGGGGCATTGAAAACATTCAGTACTTC. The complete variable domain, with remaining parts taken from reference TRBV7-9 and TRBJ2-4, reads DTGVSQNPRHKITKRGQNVTFRCDPISEHNRLYWYRQTLGQGPEFLTYFQNEAQLEKSRLLSDRFSAERPKGSFSTLEIQRTEQGDSAMYLCASSGGIENIQYFGAGTRLSVL.

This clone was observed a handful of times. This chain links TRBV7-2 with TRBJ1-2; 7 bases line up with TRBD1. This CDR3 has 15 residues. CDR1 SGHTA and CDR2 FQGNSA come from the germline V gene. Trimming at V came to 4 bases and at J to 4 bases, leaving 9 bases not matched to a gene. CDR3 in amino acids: CASSSQGGKSYGYTF. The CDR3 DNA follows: TGTGCCAGCAGCTCTCAAGGGGGCAAGAGCTATGGCTACACCTTC.

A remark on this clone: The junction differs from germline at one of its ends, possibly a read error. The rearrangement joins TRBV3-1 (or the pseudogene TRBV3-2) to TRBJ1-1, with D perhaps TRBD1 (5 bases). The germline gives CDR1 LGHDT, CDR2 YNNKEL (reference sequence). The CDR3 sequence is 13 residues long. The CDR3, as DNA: TGTGCCAGCAGCCAAGACCCCGGGACTGGAGCTTTCTTT. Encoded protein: CASSQDPGTGAFF.

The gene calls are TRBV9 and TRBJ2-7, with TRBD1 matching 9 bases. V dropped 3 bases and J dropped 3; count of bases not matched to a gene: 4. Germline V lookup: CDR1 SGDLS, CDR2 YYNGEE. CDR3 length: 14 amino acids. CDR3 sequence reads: CASSAGQGLYEQYF. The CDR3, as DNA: TGTGCCAGCAGCGCCGGACAGGGGCTCTACGAGCAGTACTTC.

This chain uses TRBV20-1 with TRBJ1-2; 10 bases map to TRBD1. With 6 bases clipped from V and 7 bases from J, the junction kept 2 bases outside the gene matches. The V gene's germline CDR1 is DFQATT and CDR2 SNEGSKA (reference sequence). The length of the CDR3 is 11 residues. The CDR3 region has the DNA TGCAGTGCCAGGACAGGGGGTGGCTACACCTTC. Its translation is CSARTGGGYTF.

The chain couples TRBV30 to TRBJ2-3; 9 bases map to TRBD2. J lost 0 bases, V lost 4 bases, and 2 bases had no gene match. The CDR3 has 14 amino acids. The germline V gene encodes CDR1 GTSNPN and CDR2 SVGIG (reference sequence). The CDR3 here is CAWISGGSTDTQYF. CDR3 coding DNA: TGTGCCTGGATTAGCGGGGGAAGCACAGATACGCAGTATTTT.

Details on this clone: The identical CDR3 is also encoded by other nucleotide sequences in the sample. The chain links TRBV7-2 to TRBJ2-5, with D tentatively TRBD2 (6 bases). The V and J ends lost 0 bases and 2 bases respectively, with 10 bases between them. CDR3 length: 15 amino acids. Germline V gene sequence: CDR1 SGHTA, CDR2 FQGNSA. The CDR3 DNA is TGTGCCAGCAGCTTAGCCGGGGGAAATCAAGAGACCCAGTACTTC. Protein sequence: CASSLAGGNQETQYF. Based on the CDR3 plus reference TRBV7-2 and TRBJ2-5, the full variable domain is GAGVSQSPSNKVTEKGKDVELRCDPISGHTALYWYRQSLGQGLEFLIYFQGNSAPDKSGLPSDRFSAERTGGSVSTLTIQRTQQEDSAVYLCASSLAGGNQETQYFGPGTRLLVL.

The CDR3 DNA is TGTGCCAGCAGCCAAGTAACAGGGCATAATTCACCCCTCCACTTT. Its protein product is CASSQVTGHNSPLHF. The rearrangement joins TRBV3-1 (or the pseudogene TRBV3-2) to TRBJ1-6; possibly TRBD1 for D (6 bases). The germline V gene has CDR1 LGHDT and CDR2 YNNKEL (reference sequence). This CDR3 comprises 15 residues. V was trimmed by 1 base and J by 5 bases, leaving 9 bases between them.

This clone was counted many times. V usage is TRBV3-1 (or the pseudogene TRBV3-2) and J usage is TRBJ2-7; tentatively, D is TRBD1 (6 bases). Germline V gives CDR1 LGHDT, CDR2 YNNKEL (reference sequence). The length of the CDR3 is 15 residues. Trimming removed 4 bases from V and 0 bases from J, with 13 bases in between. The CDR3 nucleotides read TGTGCCAGCAGCCTTCAGGGGTGTCCCTCCTACGAGCAGTACTTC. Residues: CASSLQGCPSYEQYF.

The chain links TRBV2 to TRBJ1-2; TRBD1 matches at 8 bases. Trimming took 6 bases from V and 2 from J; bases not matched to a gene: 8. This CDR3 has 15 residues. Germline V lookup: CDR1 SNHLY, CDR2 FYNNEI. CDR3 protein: CASRTGVGANYGYTF. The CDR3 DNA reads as TGTGCCAGCAGGACAGGGGTAGGGGCAAACTATGGCTACACCTTC.

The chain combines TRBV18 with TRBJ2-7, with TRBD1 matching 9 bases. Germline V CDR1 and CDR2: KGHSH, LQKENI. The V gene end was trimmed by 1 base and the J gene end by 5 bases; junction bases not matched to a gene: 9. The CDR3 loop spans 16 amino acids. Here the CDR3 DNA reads TGTGCCAGCTCACCACTTTCGGGGACAGGGACTCACGAGCAGTACTTC. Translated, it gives CASSPLSGTGTHEQYF. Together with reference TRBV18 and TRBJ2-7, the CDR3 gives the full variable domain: NAGVMQNPRHLVRRRGQEARLRCSPMKGHSHVYWYRQLPEEGLKFMVYLQKENIIDESGMPKERFSAEFPKEGPSILRIQQVVRGDSAAYFCASSPLSGTGTHEQYFGPGTRLTVT.

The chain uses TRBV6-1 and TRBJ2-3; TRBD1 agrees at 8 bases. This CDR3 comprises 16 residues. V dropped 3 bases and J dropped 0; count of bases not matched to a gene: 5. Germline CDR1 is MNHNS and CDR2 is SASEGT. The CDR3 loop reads CASSDWPGGSTDTQYF. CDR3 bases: TGTGCCAGCAGTGATTGGCCAGGGGGCAGCACAGATACGCAGTATTTT.